The entry that follows covers one TCR beta chain sequence. Its antigen is unidentified. The record originates from a study of CD4 T cells in relation to SARS-CoV-2 and coronaviruses. For the study at large: The negative reference was HIV-1 Nef peptide pool or peptide-free culture.

General observations from the study: No donor gave both pre-pandemic and post-infection samples.

V gave up 4 bases and J gave up 2 bases; unmatched junction bases: 6. Germline assignment: CDR1 SGHNT and CDR2 YYREEE (reference sequence). This CDR3 is 15 amino acids long. Data came from immunoSEQ multiplex PCR; TCRdb stores just in-frame clones and leaves some out. The table lists around 20,000 clones, 74% of them singletons. Unexposed donor CD4+ T cells date from about 2011-2018, before the COVID-19 pandemic. Isolation of CD4+ T cells took place after nine to ten days in culture. The source of this sequence is a human donor in good health. This sequence joins TRBV5-4 and TRBJ2-7; the match to TRBD2 covers 10 bases. The sequencing input was CD4+ T cells from PBMCs, cultured in vitro. The CDR3 sequence: CASSPGAGGTYEQYF. CDR3 nucleotide sequence: TGTGCCAGCAGCCCCGGAGCGGGAGGGACCTACGAGCAGTACTTC.